This TCR beta chain was retrieved from a study of cytomegalovirus exposure and HLA in healthy donors. Study results and limitations: The authors enumerated 150 to 200 TCR beta chains as linked to cytomegalovirus. Rarity held for most TCR sequences, but there were some public TCRs that occurred in many donors. CMV antigen specificity was confirmed in vitro for three CMV-associated chains. Reportedly, diagnosis of cytomegalovirus status by the classifier showed high specificity and sensitivity.

As regards this clone: Its antigen is unknown.

The repertoire was sequenced with immunoSEQ multiplex PCR; TCRdb's copy has only in-frame clones and lacks some. The table lists around 70,000 clones, 94% of them singletons. This CDR3 is built from 14 residues. Unmatched junction bases numbered 5, after V lost 5 bases and J lost 7 bases. Germline-derived CDR1 and CDR2 are SGHDN and FVKESK. The V and J genes are TRBV14 and TRBJ2-7, with 13 bases lining up with TRBD2. The sample taken for sequencing was PBMCs. The origin of this receptor is a man aged 18 to 30 in good health and CMV-seropositive. CDR3 sequence reads: CASSSGLAGWEQYF. The CDR3 DNA reads TGTGCCAGCAGCTCGGGACTAGCGGGATGGGAGCAGTACTTC.